These T cell receptor beta chains were read from a single sample in a study of graft-versus-host responses after intestinal transplantation. Antigens for these TCRs are unknown. The protocol was immunoSEQ multiplex PCR, while the TCRdb copy is restricted to in-frame clones and leaves out a portion. The data hold 95,000 to 110,000 clones, with 90% to 95% observed a single time. The sequencing here drew on unstimulated CD8+ T cells sorted from spleen or lymph node cells, taken before intestinal transplant. Receptor source: a human donor who received an intestinal transplant. Each CDR3 is given with its conserved first and last residue. The D gene is left open where the match is weak. Some rows have no size entry. The others give once, few or many, or a class for an expanded clone.

>TRBV13|TRBJ1-6|.|.
CASSLKARVAPLHF
TGTGCCAGCAGCTTAAAAGCCAGGGTGGCACCCCTCCACTTT
>TRBV10-3|TRBJ2-1|.|.
CAISDTSLDSYNEQFF
TGTGCCATCAGTGATACTAGCTTAGATTCTTACAATGAGCAGTTCTTC
>TRBV10-3|TRBJ1-3|few|.
CAIRGESSGNTIYF
TGTGCCATCAGAGGTGAATCCTCTGGAAACACCATATATTTT
>TRBV6-4|TRBJ1-1|.|.
CASSAGGGMNTEAFF
TGTGCCAGCAGTGCCGGGGGGGGCATGAACACTGAAGCTTTCTTT
>TRBV5-8|TRBJ1-6|.|TRBD1
CASSRSGTGDPYNSPLHF
TGTGCCAGCAGCCGCTCGGGGACAGGGGACCCTTATAATTCACCCCTCCACTTT
>TRBV7-9|TRBJ2-1|few|.
CASSSGIVNEQFF
TGTGCCAGCAGCTCCGGAATCGTCAATGAGCAGTTCTTC
>TRBV19|TRBJ1-2|.|.
CASSIVRGDYGYTF
TGTGCCAGTAGTATCGTCCGGGGGGACTATGGCTACACCTTC
>TRBV18|TRBJ1-1|once|.
CASIGGGMNTEAFF
TGTGCCAGCATCGGGGGGGGGATGAACACTGAAGCTTTCTTT
>TRBV5-8|TRBJ2-7|.|.
CASSTYEQYF
TGTGCCAGCAGCACTTACGAGCAGTACTTC
>TRBV27|TRBJ2-7|.|TRBD2
CASRLERGDYEQYF
TGTGCCAGCAGACTCGAACGGGGGGACTACGAGCAGTACTTC
>TRBV4-1|TRBJ2-2|once|.
CASSQGLVYTGELFF
TGCGCCAGCAGCCAGGGACTGGTCTACACCGGGGAGCTGTTTTTT
>TRBV27|TRBJ1-2|.|TRBD1
CASSLSGTGEGGYTF
TGTGCCAGCAGTTTATCAGGGACAGGGGAGGGTGGCTACACCTTC
>TRBV10-3|TRBJ2-5|.|TRBD2
CAISESNGLAGGGETQYF
TGTGCCATCAGTGAGTCGAATGGACTAGCGGGGGGAGGAGAGACCCAGTACTTC
>TRBV19|TRBJ2-1|.|.
CASSIVGTKNNEQFF
TGTGCCAGTAGTATAGTCGGGACGAAAAACAATGAGCAGTTCTTC
>TRBV5-1|TRBJ1-2|once|.
CASSLVLAGLNYGYTF
TGCGCCAGCAGCTTGGTTCTCGCAGGGCTTAACTATGGCTACACCTTC
>TRBV29-1|TRBJ2-1|.|.
CSVGLEDTATYNEQFF
TGCAGCGTCGGACTGGAGGACACTGCCACTTACAATGAGCAGTTCTTC
>TRBV5-1|TRBJ2-7|once|TRBD2
CASSPGGVGLDGDEQYF
TGCGCCAGCAGCCCGGGGGGGGTCGGACTAGATGGGGACGAGCAGTACTTC
>TRBV6-5|TRBJ1-6|.|.
CASSSRVSYNSPLHF
TGTGCCAGCAGTTCCAGAGTCTCCTATAATTCACCCCTCCACTTT
>TRBV12-2|TRBJ2-3|.|.
CASRLVSPGVSTDTQYF
TGTGCAAGTCGCTTAGTATCTCCGGGGGTGAGCACAGATACGCAGTATTTT
>TRBV4-1|TRBJ1-6|.|.
CASSQPGIAPLHF
TGCGCCAGCAGCCAACCAGGGATAGCACCCCTCCACTTT
>TRBV11-2|TRBJ1-1|once|.
CASSLTGSEAFF
TGTGCCAGCAGCCTGACAGGCTCTGAAGCTTTCTTT
>TRBV27|TRBJ2-3|.|TRBD1
CASSFGGPGQGTGTQYF
TGTGCCAGCAGTTTTGGGGGCCCGGGACAGGGAACGGGGACGCAGTATTTT
>TRBV11-2|TRBJ2-7|once|.
CASSLEGVSYEQYF
TGTGCCAGCAGCTTAGAGGGGGTCTCCTACGAGCAGTACTTC
>TRBV20-1|TRBJ2-5|.|.
CSARRETQYF
TGCAGTGCTAGGAGGGAGACCCAGTACTTC
>TRBV11-3|TRBJ1-6|.|.
CASSLADFNSPLHF
TGTGCCAGCAGCTTGGCGGATTTTAATTCACCCCTCCACTTT